Given below is one T cell receptor (beta chain) in context. Its antigen remains unknown. The data were produced by immunoSEQ multiplex PCR, yet TCRdb's version contains in-frame clones alone and is incomplete. Of approximately 90,000 clones in the sample, approximately 89% are singletons; the top ten hold over 2%. The sample belongs to a study of T cell responses to AZD1222 COVID-19 vaccine. Study outcomes and limitations: Among spike-specific TCRs, nearly half reportedly target unmutated variant regions. The CD4 TCRs associated with vaccination extended across spike and predominated at 160-218 and 743-854. Possibly, clonal diversity was underestimated; donors were largely white British and included more females. Spike-specific TCRs gained breadth and depth after people received two AZD1222 doses.

The CDR3 extends over 12 amino acids. Trimming removed 2 bases at V and 5 bases at J, with 8 bases between. CDR1 and CDR2 (germline): GTSNPN, SVGIG (reference sequence). Sequencing used peripheral blood, obtained on day 0 of AZD1222 vaccination. The chain links TRBV30 to TRBJ2-3, with unresolved D. This sequence originates from an adult in good health. DNA of the CDR3: TGTGCCTGGAGTCTTTCAGGAGATACGCAGTATTTT. As protein: CAWSLSGDTQYF.